This T cell receptor (beta chain) is drawn from a study of cytomegalovirus exposure and HLA in healthy donors. CDR3 length: 15 residues. The germline V gene has CDR1 MNHEY and CDR2 SMNVEV (reference sequence). The J segment lost 4 bases and the V segment lost 6 bases, leaving 6 bases of the junction unmatched. The PCR was carried out with 60 Vbeta primers and 13 Jbeta primers. The repertoire was sequenced with immunoSEQ multiplex PCR; TCRdb's copy has only in-frame clones and lacks some. The table includes 130,000 to 150,000 clones, roughly 85% detected once. Sequenced input: PBMCs. The chain combines TRBV27 with TRBJ2-2, with 9 bases identical to TRBD1. The sequence derives from a male donor in good health and CMV-seronegative. DNA of the CDR3: TGTGCCAGCAGGAGAGACAGGGGGGTCACCGGGGAGCTGTTTTTT. As protein: CASRRDRGVTGELFF.